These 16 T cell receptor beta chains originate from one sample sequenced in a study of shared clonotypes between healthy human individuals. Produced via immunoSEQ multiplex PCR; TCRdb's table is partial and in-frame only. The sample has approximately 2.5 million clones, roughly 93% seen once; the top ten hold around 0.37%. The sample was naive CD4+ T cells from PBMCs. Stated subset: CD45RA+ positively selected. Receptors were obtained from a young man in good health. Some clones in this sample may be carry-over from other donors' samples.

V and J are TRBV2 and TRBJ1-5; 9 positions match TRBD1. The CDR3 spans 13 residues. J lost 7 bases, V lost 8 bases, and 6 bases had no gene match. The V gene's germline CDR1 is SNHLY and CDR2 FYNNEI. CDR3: CASVGQGPQPQHF. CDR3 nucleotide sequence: TGTGCCAGCGTCGGACAGGGGCCACAGCCCCAGCATTTT.

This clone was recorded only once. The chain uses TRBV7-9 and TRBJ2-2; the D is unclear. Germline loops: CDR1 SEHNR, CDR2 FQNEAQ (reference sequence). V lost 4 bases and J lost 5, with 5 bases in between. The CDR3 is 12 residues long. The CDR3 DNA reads TGTGCCAGCAGCTACCTAACCGGGGAGCTGTTTTTT. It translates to CASSYLTGELFF. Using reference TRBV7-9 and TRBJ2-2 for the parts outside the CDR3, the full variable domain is DTGVSQNPRHKITKRGQNVTFRCDPISEHNRLYWYRQTLGQGPEFLTYFQNEAQLEKSRLLSDRFSAERPKGSFSTLEIQRTEQGDSAMYLCASSYLTGELFFGEGSRLTVL.

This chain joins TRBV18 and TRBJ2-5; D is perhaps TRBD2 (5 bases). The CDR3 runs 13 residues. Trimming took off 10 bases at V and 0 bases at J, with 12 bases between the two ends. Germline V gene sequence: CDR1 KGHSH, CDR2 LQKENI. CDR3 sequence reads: CATCRGYQETQYF. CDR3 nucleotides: TGTGCCACCTGCAGAGGGTACCAAGAGACCCAGTACTTC.

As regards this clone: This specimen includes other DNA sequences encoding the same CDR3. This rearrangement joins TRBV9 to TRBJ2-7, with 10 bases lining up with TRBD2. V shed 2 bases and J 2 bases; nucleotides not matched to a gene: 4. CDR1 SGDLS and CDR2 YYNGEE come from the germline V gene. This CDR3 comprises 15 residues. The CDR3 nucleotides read TGTGCCAGCAGCGTGGGGACTAGCGCAACCTACGAGCAGTACTTC. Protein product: CASSVGTSATYEQYF. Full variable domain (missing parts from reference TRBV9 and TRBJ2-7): DSGVTQTPKHLITATGQRVTLRCSPRSGDLSVYWYQQSLDQGLQFLIQYYNGEERAKGNILERFSAQQFPDLHSELNLSSLELGDSALYFCASSVGTSATYEQYFGPGTRLTVT.

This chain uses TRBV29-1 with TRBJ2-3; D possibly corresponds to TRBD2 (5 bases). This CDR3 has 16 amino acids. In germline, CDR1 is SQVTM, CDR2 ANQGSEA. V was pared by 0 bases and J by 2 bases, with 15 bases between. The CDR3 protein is CSVEDYRLADTDTQYF. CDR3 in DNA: TGCAGCGTTGAAGATTACCGTCTAGCAGACACAGATACGCAGTATTTT.

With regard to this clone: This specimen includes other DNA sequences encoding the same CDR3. The CDR3 bases are TGTGCCAGCAGTTTGACAGGCGAGCAGTACTTC. Protein product: CASSLTGEQYF. The chain carries TRBV28 and TRBJ2-7; D perhaps matches TRBD1 (6 bases). The CDR3 totals 11 residues. Looked up from germline, CDR1 is MDHEN and CDR2 is SYDVKM. With 3 bases removed from V and 6 bases from J, the gap between germline ends came to 6 bases.

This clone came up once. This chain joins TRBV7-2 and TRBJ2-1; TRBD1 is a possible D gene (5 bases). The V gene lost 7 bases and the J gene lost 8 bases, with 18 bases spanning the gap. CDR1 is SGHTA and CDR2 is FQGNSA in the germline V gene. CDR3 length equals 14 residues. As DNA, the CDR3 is TGTGCCAGCACCTTGGGGCTACCTGGGGATGAGCAGTTCTTC. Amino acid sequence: CASTLGLPGDEQFF. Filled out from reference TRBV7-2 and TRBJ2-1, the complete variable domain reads GAGVSQSPSNKVTEKGKDVELRCDPISGHTALYWYRQSLGQGLEFLIYFQGNSAPDKSGLPSDRFSAERTGGSVSTLTIQRTQQEDSAVYLCASTLGLPGDEQFFGPGTRLTVL.

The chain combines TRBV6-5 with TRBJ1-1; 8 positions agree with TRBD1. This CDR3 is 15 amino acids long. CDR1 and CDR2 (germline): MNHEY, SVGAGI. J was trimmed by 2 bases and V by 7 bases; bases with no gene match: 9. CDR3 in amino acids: CASNRQGFGNTEAFF. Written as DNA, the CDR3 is TGTGCCAGCAATAGACAGGGGTTTGGTAACACTGAAGCTTTCTTT.

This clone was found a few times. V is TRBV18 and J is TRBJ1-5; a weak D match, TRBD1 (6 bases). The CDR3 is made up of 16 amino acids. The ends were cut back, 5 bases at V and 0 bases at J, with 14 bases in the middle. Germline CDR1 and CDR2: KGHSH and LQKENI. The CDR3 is CASSSTGTNSNQPQHF. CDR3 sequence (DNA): TGTGCCAGCTCATCCACAGGGACAAATAGCAATCAGCCCCAGCATTTT.

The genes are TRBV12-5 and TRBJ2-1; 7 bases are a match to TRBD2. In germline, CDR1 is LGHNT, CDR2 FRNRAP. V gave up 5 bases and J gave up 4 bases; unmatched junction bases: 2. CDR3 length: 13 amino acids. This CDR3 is CASGPSGYNEQFF. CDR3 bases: TGTGCTAGTGGTCCTAGCGGTTACAATGAGCAGTTCTTC.

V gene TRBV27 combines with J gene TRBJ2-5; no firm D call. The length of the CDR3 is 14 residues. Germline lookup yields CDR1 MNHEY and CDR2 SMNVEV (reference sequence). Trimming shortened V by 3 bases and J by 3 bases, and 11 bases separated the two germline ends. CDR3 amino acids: CASSLFVTEETQYF. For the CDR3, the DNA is TGTGCCAGCAGTTTGTTTGTGACGGAAGAGACCCAGTACTTC.

CDR3 bases: TGTGCCAGAAGCTTGATTTATAGCGGGAGGGAGCAGTTCTTC. Translating gives CARSLIYSGREQFF. The chain links TRBV5-3 to TRBJ2-1, with 10 bases aligning to TRBD2. TRBV5-3 is treated as an ORF (open reading frame) with a function not yet certain. The CDR3 sequence is 14 residues long. The V segment lost 1 base and the J segment 10 bases; nucleotides outside the gene matches: 5.

DNA for the CDR3: TGTGCCTGGAGACCATGGGGACTCGGTCGAGCAGATACGCAGTATTTT. Its translation: CAWRPWGLGRADTQYF. V is TRBV30 and J is TRBJ2-3, with D possibly TRBD2 on 6 matching bases. The CDR3 is 16 residues long. The V gene lost 3 bases and the J gene lost 4 bases, with 20 bases spanning the gap. From germline, CDR1 is GTSNPN and CDR2 SVGIG (reference sequence).

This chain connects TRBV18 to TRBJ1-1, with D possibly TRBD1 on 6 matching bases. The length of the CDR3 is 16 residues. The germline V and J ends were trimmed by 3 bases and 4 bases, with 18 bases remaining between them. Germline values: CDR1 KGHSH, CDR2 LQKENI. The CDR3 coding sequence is TGTGCCAGCTCACCTGCTTCCAGGGGTAGGGGCACTGAAGCTTTCTTT. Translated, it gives CASSPASRGRGTEAFF. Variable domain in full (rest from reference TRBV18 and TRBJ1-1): NAGVMQNPRHLVRRRGQEARLRCSPMKGHSHVYWYRQLPEEGLKFMVYLQKENIIDESGMPKERFSAEFPKEGPSILRIQQVVRGDSAAYFCASSPASRGRGTEAFFGQGTRLTVV.

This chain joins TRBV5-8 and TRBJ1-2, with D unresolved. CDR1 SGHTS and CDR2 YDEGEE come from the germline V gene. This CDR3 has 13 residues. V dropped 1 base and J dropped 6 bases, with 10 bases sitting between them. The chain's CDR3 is CASSLPRRDGYTF. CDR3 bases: TGTGCCAGCAGCTTGCCCAGGAGGGATGGCTACACCTTC.

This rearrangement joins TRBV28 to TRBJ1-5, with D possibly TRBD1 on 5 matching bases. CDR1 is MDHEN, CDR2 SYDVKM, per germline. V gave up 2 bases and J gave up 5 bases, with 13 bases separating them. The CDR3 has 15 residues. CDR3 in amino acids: CASSLAAQGHQPQHF. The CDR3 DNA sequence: TGTGCCAGCAGTTTAGCGGCCCAGGGACATCAGCCCCAGCATTTT.